The next 10 T cell receptor beta chains were all read from a single sample in a study of blood T cell repertoires in COVID-19. The data were produced by immunoSEQ multiplex PCR, yet TCRdb's version contains in-frame clones alone and is incomplete. This sample has over 100,000 clones, with approximately 80% found just once. Sequenced sample: peripheral blood. These receptors were obtained from a human donor in a cohort sampled during active COVID-19.

The CDR3 bases are TGTGCCTGGACTGTGGCAGGGGGCCCCTATAATTCACCCCTCCACTTT. This translates into CAWTVAGGPYNSPLHF. The chain combines TRBV30 with TRBJ1-6; the match to TRBD1 covers 8 bases. The CDR3 length is 16 residues. Germline values: CDR1 GTSNPN, CDR2 SVGIG (reference sequence). V lost 4 bases to trimming and J lost 2 bases; unmatched junction nucleotides: 7.

V usage is TRBV6-6 and J usage is TRBJ2-7; 9 bases match TRBD2. Trimming cost V 5 bases and J 7 bases; bases outside gene matches: 9. The CDR3 is 14 amino acids. CDR1 and CDR2 (germline): MNHNY, SVGAGI (reference sequence). The CDR3 here is CASSASGTGREQYF. The CDR3 bases are TGTGCCAGCAGTGCTAGCGGGACCGGTAGGGAGCAGTACTTC.

Regarding this clone: In the same sample, other DNA sequences code for this CDR3. The rearrangement joins TRBV19 to TRBJ1-1; D gene unclear. The CDR3 runs to 14 residues. Germline CDR1 and CDR2: LNHDA and SQIVND (reference sequence). Trimming pared 7 bases from V and 0 bases from J, leaving 12 bases between. The CDR3 DNA is TGTGCCAGTACTCGCGGGTACATGAACACTGAAGCTTTCTTT. Amino acids: CASTRGYMNTEAFF.

Only a few counts were recorded for this clone. The chain uses TRBV6-2 or TRBV6-3 and TRBJ2-7; D is ambiguous. CDR1 and CDR2 (germline): MNHEY, SVGEGT. The ends were cut back, 5 bases at V and 6 bases at J, with 14 bases in the middle. The CDR3 runs 13 residues. As DNA, the CDR3 is TGTGCCAGCAGTCCCGACATGGCCCTCGAGCAGTACTTC. Translated: CASSPDMALEQYF.

CDR3 protein: CASSQGGLGTDTQYF. CDR3 sequence (DNA): TGCGCCAGCAGCCAAGGAGGGCTAGGCACAGATACGCAGTATTTT. The chain combines TRBV4-1 with TRBJ2-3; D might be TRBD2 (5 bases). V shed 1 base and J shed 1 base, with 9 bases lying between them. Germline loops: CDR1 MGHRA, CDR2 YSYEKL. The CDR3 covers 15 residues.

This chain connects TRBV4-3 to TRBJ1-2; 11 positions match TRBD1. The CDR3 covers 16 residues. The germline CDR1 and CDR2 sequences are LGHNA and YSLEER. V was clipped by 4 bases and J by 7 bases; unmatched bases: 11. Written as DNA, the CDR3 is TGCGCCAGCAGCCGAAGGACAGGGGGCTCTTCGAGTGGCTACACCTTC. It codes for CASSRRTGGSSSGYTF.

V gene TRBV4-3 combines with J gene TRBJ1-6; 8 nucleotides line up with TRBD1. CDR3 size: 17 residues. Germline assignment: CDR1 LGHNA and CDR2 YSLEER. V lost 1 base and J lost 7; bases outside the gene matches: 9. The CDR3 sequence: CASSQGTGQALNSPLHF. CDR3 DNA sequence: TGCGCCAGCAGCCAAGGCACGGGACAGGCGTTGAATTCACCCCTCCACTTT.

V gene TRBV5-4 combines with J gene TRBJ2-3; TRBD2 matches at 9 bases. The ends lost 7 bases at V and 2 bases at J; junction bases unmatched: 5. Per germline, CDR1 SGHNT and CDR2 YYREEE (reference sequence). The CDR3 is 14 residues long. Here the CDR3 DNA reads TGTGCCAGCGGTCTAGCGGGGCCCACAGATACGCAGTATTTT. Translation gives CASGLAGPTDTQYF.

This chain uses TRBV12-3 or TRBV12-4 with TRBJ2-7; possibly TRBD1 for D (5 bases). With 2 bases removed from V and 6 bases from J, the gap between germline ends came to 11 bases. The CDR3 is 13 residues long. CDR3 DNA: TGTGCCAGCAGTTTACCCAGGGTTAGCGAGCAGTACTTC. This translates into CASSLPRVSEQYF.

The chain joins TRBV24-1 to TRBJ2-3, with 9 bases aligning to TRBD2. The CDR3 runs to 17 residues. With V trimmed by 0 bases and J by 2 bases, 5 bases remained unmatched. Germline V lookup: CDR1 KGHDR, CDR2 SFDVKD. CDR3 bases: TGTGCCACCAGTGATTTGGTAACTAGCGGGCTCACAGATACGCAGTATTTT. Residues: CATSDLVTSGLTDTQYF.